The 8 T cell receptor beta chains presented below share a single source sample, sequenced in a study of OX40 agonist ivuxolimab in advanced cancers. Repertoires were generated with immunoSEQ multiplex PCR, while TCRdb's copy carries only in-frame clones and drops some. The sample carries roughly 83,000 clones, 65% to 85% recorded once. The sequenced sample was CD4+ or CD8+ T cells sorted from blood, obtained in a trial of the OX40 agonist ivuxolimab. These receptors all come from an adult with an advanced solid tumor such as melanoma, head and neck, liver or kidney cancer.

J is TRBJ2-3 and V is TRBV2, with D maybe TRBD1 (5 bases). Germline CDR1 SNHLY, CDR2 FYNNEI. CDR3 size: 15 residues. V was shortened by 7 bases and J by 3 bases, with 17 bases between the two germline ends. DNA of the CDR3: TGTGCCAGCACTAAGGGGCAGAGAAGTACAGATACGCAGTATTTT. It translates to CASTKGQRSTDTQYF.

V gene TRBV6-6 combines with J gene TRBJ1-1; D perhaps matches TRBD1 (6 bases). Germline CDR1 is MNHNY and CDR2 is SVGAGI (reference sequence). This CDR3 contains 15 residues. V was trimmed by 6 bases and J by 6 bases, leaving 20 bases between them. CDR3 in amino acids: CASSQTGHWAPEAFF. In nucleotides, the CDR3 is TGTGCCAGCAGCCAGACGGGACATTGGGCCCCTGAAGCTTTCTTT.

The rearrangement uses TRBV11-2 and TRBJ2-3; D is unclear. The CDR3 is 13 residues long. Trimming removed 0 bases from V and 5 bases from J, with 6 bases in between. CDR1 is SGHAT, CDR2 FQNNGV, per germline. The CDR3 sequence: CASSLDGGDTQYF. DNA of the CDR3: TGTGCCAGCAGCTTAGACGGCGGAGATACGCAGTATTTT. The variable domain in full, with the rest retrieved from reference TRBV11-2 and TRBJ2-3, is EAGVAQSPRYKIIEKRQSVAFWCNPISGHATLYWYQQILGQGPKLLIQFQNNGVVDDSQLPKDRFSAERLKGVDSTLKIQPAKLEDSAVYLCASSLDGGDTQYFGPGTRLTVL.

V gene TRBV20-1 combines with J gene TRBJ1-2; no clear D. This CDR3 region has 11 residues. Germline V CDR1 and CDR2: DFQATT, SNEGSKA (reference sequence). V shed 3 bases and J shed 2 bases, with 4 bases lying between them. The DNA for the CDR3 is TGCAGTGCTAGGGAAAACTATGGCTACACCTTC. Amino acid sequence: CSARENYGYTF.

The chain recombines TRBV4-1 with TRBJ1-2; 7 bases are shared with TRBD1. This CDR3 region has 17 residues. In germline, CDR1 is MGHRA, CDR2 YSYEKL. The junction had 15 bases not matched to a gene; V was cut back by 4 bases and J by 4 bases. This CDR3 is CASSPSPVTGPTYGYTF. Written as DNA, the CDR3 is TGCGCCAGCAGCCCCTCCCCGGTGACAGGGCCTACCTATGGCTACACCTTC.

This chain links TRBV19 with TRBJ1-1; TRBD1 matches 9 bases. Looked up from germline, CDR1 is LNHDA and CDR2 is SQIVND (reference sequence). The J segment lost 1 base and the V segment lost 7 bases, leaving 13 bases of the junction unmatched. The CDR3 length is 17 residues. The CDR3 region has the DNA TGTGCCAGTATGGCCCCGCCGGGACAGGGTAAGAACACTGAAGCTTTCTTT. Protein product: CASMAPPGQGKNTEAFF.

This clone appeared a few times. The V and J genes are TRBV7-9 and TRBJ1-2, with D maybe TRBD1 (5 bases). V was shortened by 5 bases and J by 4 bases, with 11 bases between the two germline ends. Germline CDR1 reads SEHNR; CDR2 reads FQNEAQ (reference sequence). This CDR3 contains 13 residues. The CDR3: CASSQGRSYGYTF. The DNA for the CDR3 is TGTGCCAGCAGCCAGGGACGGAGCTATGGCTACACCTTC. Full variable domain (rest looked up from reference TRBV7-9 and TRBJ1-2): DTGVSQNPRHKITKRGQNVTFRCDPISEHNRLYWYRQTLGQGPEFLTYFQNEAQLEKSRLLSDRFSAERPKGSFSTLEIQRTEQGDSAMYLCASSQGRSYGYTFGSGTRLTVV.

The V and J genes are TRBV7-9 and TRBJ2-2; the D is unclear. This CDR3 is built from 13 residues. V lost 5 bases, J lost 3 bases, and 7 bases lay in between. Germline V gene lookup returns CDR1 SEHNR and CDR2 FQNEAQ (reference sequence). Here the CDR3 DNA reads TGTGCCAGCAGCCAAGAATACACCGGGGAGCTGTTTTTT. Protein sequence: CASSQEYTGELFF.